Reported below is one T cell receptor (beta chain). What antigen it recognizes has not been identified. One base away there is no much larger clone; base qualities are not given. The junction shows trimming of 6 bases on V and 0 bases on J, plus 6 bases between the germline ends. Including the terminal cysteine and phenylalanine, the CDR3 comprises 13 residues. The retained sequence is limited to the CDR3, 39 bases, with the frame set at the first base. Via the germline V gene (reference sequence), CDR1 is LNHDA and CDR2 SQIVND. The record originates from a study of Ad26.COV2.S vaccination and SARS-CoV-2 variants (dated by TCRdb to the early 2020s). General notes on the study: Donors in the vaccine arm were drawn from COV1001, a multicentre, randomized, double-blind, placebo-controlled phase I-IIa trial testing Ad26.COV2.S in healthy adults. Ad26.COV2.S was administered intramuscularly at 5 x 10^10 or 1 x 10^11 viral particles, either as a single shot or as two shots given 56 days apart. Participants in the trial were split at random into five groups of five each, receiving low-dose or high-dose Ad26.COV2.S once or twice, or else placebo on both occasions. TCRbeta repertoire sequencing served as the tool for gauging how specific and how broad the SARS-CoV-2-reactive T cell receptors were following Ad26.COV2.S vaccination. A total of about 30 samples were included in the TCR-sequenced set, comprising approximately 20 Ad26.COV2.S vaccine recipients, 5 placebo recipients and 8 SARS-CoV-2 convalescent individuals. Throughout the experiments and outcome assessment, investigators stayed blinded to trial group allocation.

Study-wide conclusions, independent of this receptor: Ad26.COV2.S recipients had higher spike-specific TCR breadth than placebo recipients (P = 0.0014). Substantial breadth of spike-specific CD8+ and CD4+ T cell responses was reported after vaccination. The authors noted that total T cell responses may have been underestimated by the TCR breadth and depth analyses. Comparable non-spike TCR breadth was observed between vaccine and placebo recipients, consistent with only spike being contained in the vaccine. Comparing responses between vaccine doses or regimens was not something the study was powered to do.

Taken with the paper, the label for treatment or condition translates to: over 15 received Ad26.COV2.S at low or high dose, single or two shots; five or six received placebo; per-sample allocation not given. Repertoires of vaccine and placebo recipients were sequenced from samples taken on day 63 after the first injection. In Cohort 1b, 20 to 25 adults aged 18-55 years were enrolled at a single site in Boston, USA, between 29 July and 7 August 2020. Ad26.COV2.S consisted of a replication-incompetent adenovirus type 26 vector by which a prefusion-stabilized SARS-CoV-2 spike protein from the original Wuhan strain was expressed. The immunoSEQ Assay was used to sequence TCRbeta CDR3 regions. After extraction, genomic DNA underwent amplification by bias-controlled multiplex PCR, followed by high-throughput sequencing. Turning to the authors' computational methods: To quantify the absolute abundance of every unique TCRbeta CDR3 region, sequences were collapsed and filtered. T cell fraction was estimated by normalizing TCRbeta template counts to usable DNA, which was measured by amplifying reference genes present in all nucleated cells. Repertoire TCRs were annotated as SARS-CoV-2-specific by exact matching of V gene, CDR3 amino acid sequence and J gene to a known reactive TCR set. The reference SARS-CoV-2 TCR set was obtained from MIRA and was filtered for enrichment in COVID-19-positive ImmuneCODE repertoires, whereby public or cross-reactive TCRs were removed. Using the MIRA antigens, annotated TCRs were further analysed by specific ORF or by position within an ORF. Depth was the summed frequency of annotated unique rearrangements, while breadth was defined as annotated unique rearrangements over total unique productive rearrangements. Group comparisons of TCR breadth used two-sided Wilcoxon rank-sum tests. Here the immuneACCESS table is served through TCRdb, limited to in-frame sequences with V and J called. Missing clones are a known gap in these copies; in checked studies unresolved V genes cover under half, and the rest lacks a known reason. That table gives V, J and clone size, and the DNA gave D and trimming. The sample table holds 430,000 or so clones, of which roughly 89% were seen once. The ten largest clones take up just over 2.5% of the sample.

The clonotype originates from a person between 18 and 60 years old who received the Ad26.COV2.S COVID-19 vaccine or a placebo. Here the sequenced sample was peripheral blood, taken in a trial of Ad26.COV2.S vaccine versus placebo. The chain is assembled from TRBV19 and TRBJ2-1; the D gene assignment is ambiguous. The DNA sequence reads TGTGCCAGTAGGGCGGACTCCTACAATGAGCAGTTCTTC. It translates to CASRADSYNEQFF.